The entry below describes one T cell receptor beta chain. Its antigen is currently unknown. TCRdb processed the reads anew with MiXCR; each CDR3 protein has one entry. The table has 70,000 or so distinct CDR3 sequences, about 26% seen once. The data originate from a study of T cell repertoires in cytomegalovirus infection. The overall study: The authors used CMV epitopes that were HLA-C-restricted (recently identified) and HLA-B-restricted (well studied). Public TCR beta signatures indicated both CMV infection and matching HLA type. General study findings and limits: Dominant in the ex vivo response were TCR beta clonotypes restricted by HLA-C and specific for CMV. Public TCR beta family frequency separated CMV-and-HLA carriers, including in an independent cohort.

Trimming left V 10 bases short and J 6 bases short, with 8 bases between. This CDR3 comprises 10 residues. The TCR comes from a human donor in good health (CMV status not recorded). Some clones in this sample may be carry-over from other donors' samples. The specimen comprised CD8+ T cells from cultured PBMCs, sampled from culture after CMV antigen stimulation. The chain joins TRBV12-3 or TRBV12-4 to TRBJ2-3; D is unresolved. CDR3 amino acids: CATRRDTQYF. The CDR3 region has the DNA TGTGCCACCCGAAGGGATACGCAGTATTTT.